This paragraph reports one T cell receptor beta chain. Some clones are missing from TCRdb's copy, which holds only in-frame ones; the method was immunoSEQ multiplex PCR. This table holds approximately 30,000 clones, approximately 90% found once. This sample is part of a study of T cells in localized non-small cell lung cancer. CDR3 size: 12 residues. Deletions cut 4 bases from V and 8 bases from J, with 11 bases between. Germline loops: CDR1 MNHNS, CDR2 SASEGT. This clonotype originated in a female donor aged 60 or older with stage II lung adenocarcinoma. V usage is TRBV6-1 and J usage is TRBJ1-2; D may be TRBD1 (6 bases). The sample here was peripheral blood mononuclear cells, taken before any cancer treatment. The DNA for the CDR3 is TGTGCCAGCAGTGTAACAGGGTTAGGCTACACCTTC. Protein product: CASSVTGLGYTF.